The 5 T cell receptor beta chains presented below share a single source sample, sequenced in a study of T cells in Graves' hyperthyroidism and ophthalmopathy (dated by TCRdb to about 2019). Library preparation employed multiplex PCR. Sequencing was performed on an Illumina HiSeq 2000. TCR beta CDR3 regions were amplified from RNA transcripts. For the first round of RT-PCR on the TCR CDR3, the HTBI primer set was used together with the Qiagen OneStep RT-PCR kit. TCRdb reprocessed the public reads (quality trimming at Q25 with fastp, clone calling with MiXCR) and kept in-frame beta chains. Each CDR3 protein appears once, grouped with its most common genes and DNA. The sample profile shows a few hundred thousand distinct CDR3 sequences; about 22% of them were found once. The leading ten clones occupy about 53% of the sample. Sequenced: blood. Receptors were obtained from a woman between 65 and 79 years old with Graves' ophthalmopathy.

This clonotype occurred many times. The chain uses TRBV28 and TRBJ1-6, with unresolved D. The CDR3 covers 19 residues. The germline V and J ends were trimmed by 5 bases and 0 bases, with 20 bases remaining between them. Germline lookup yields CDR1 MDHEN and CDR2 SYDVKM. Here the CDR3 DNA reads TGTGCCAGCAGTCGAAAATTTGGGGTAGGGAGCTCCTATAATTCACCCCTCCACTTT. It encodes CASSRKFGVGSSYNSPLHF.

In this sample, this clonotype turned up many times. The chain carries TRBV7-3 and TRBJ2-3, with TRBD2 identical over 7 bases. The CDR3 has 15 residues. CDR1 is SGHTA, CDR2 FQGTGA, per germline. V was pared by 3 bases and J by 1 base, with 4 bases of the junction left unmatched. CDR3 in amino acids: CASSLSSGRTDTQYF. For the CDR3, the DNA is TGTGCCAGCAGCTTGAGTAGCGGGCGCACAGATACGCAGTATTTT.

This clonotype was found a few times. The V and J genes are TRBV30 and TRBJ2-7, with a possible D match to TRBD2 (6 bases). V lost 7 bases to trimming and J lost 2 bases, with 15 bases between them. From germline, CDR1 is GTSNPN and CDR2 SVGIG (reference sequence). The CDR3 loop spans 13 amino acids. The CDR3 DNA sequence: TGTGCCTTTTGGGAAGGAGGGGCCTACGAGCAGTACTTC. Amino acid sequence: CAFWEGGAYEQYF.

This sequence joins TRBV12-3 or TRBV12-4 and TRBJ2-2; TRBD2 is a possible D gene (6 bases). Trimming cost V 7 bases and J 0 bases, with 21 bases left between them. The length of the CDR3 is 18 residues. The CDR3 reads CASMVRGTPSSNTGELFF. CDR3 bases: TGTGCCAGCATGGTTCGGGGGACCCCTTCCTCGAACACCGGGGAGCTGTTTTTT.

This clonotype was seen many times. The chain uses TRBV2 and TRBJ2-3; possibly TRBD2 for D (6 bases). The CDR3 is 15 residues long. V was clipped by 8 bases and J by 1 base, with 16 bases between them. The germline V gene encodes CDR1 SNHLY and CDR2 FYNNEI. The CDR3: CASRRGDVGTDTQYF. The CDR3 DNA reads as TGTGCCAGCCGGAGGGGAGACGTGGGCACAGATACGCAGTATTTT.